The 23 T cell receptor beta chains below all came from one sample that was sequenced in a study of cytomegalovirus exposure and HLA in healthy donors. A multiplex PCR was run with 60 Vbeta primers and 13 Jbeta primers. The repertoire was sequenced with immunoSEQ multiplex PCR; TCRdb's copy has only in-frame clones and lacks some. The sample shows 200,000 to 250,000 clones, 70% to 80% of them seen only once. The sequencing input was PBMCs. These receptors all come from a male donor in good health and CMV-seronegative.

The rearrangement joins TRBV28 to TRBJ1-3; 7 nucleotides line up with TRBD1. The germline gives CDR1 MDHEN, CDR2 SYDVKM. V shed 4 bases, J shed 4 bases, and the junction held 1 base outside the gene matches. This CDR3 contains 13 residues. CDR3 in amino acids: CASSWTGGNTIYF. The CDR3 nucleotides read TGTGCCAGCAGTTGGACAGGAGGAAACACCATATATTTT.

This clone occurred once. V usage is TRBV7-9 and J usage is TRBJ2-2; 7 bases fit TRBD2. CDR3 length: 15 residues. The germline V gene encodes CDR1 SEHNR and CDR2 FQNEAQ (reference sequence). V shed 5 bases, J shed 6 bases, and the junction held 9 bases outside the gene matches. This CDR3 is CASSLGGGSAGELFF. The DNA for the CDR3 is TGTGCCAGCAGCCTAGGTGGCGGGAGCGCCGGGGAGCTGTTTTTT.

The V call is TRBV13, the J call TRBJ2-7; D unresolved. CDR1 PRHDT and CDR2 FYEKMQ come from the germline V gene (reference sequence). The CDR3 covers 11 residues. The germline V and J ends were trimmed by 5 bases and 2 bases, with 4 bases remaining between them. The CDR3 loop reads CASSTTYEQYF. The CDR3 bases are TGTGCCAGCAGCACAACCTACGAGCAGTACTTC.

V and J are TRBV5-1 and TRBJ2-5; 11 bases match TRBD1. This CDR3 has 14 amino acids. Trimming removed 4 bases from V and 11 bases from J; junction bases left unmatched: 10. The germline V gene encodes CDR1 SGHRS and CDR2 YFSETQ. The CDR3 is CASSPGTGGWEQYF. Written as DNA, the CDR3 is TGCGCCAGCAGCCCAGGGACAGGGGGGTGGGAGCAGTACTTC.

This clone has only a few counts. The V call is TRBV18, the J call TRBJ2-1, with D possibly TRBD2 on 6 matching bases. Germline lookup yields CDR1 KGHSH and CDR2 LQKENI. The CDR3 covers 14 residues. V was clipped by 3 bases and J by 8 bases, with 14 bases between them. The CDR3 DNA reads TGTGCCAGCTCACCCGGTCCGGGACTCGATGAGCAGTTCTTC. Residues: CASSPGPGLDEQFF.

In nucleotides, the CDR3 is TGTGCCAGCAGCGTACGGAGCGGCCCCTACGAGCAGTACTTC. Translation: CASSVRSGPYEQYF. The chain recombines TRBV9 with TRBJ2-7; D is perhaps TRBD2 (5 bases). The CDR3 runs to 14 residues. CDR1 is SGDLS and CDR2 is YYNGEE in the germline V gene. Trimming took off 1 base at V and 2 bases at J, with 10 bases between the two ends.

V is TRBV19 and J is TRBJ1-2; a weak D match, TRBD1 (5 bases). Germline CDR1 and CDR2: LNHDA and SQIVND (reference sequence). V shed 5 bases and J shed 0 bases, with 7 bases lying between them. This CDR3 has 13 amino acids. DNA of the CDR3: TGTGCCAGTAGTGGGGCCGCTAACTATGGCTACACCTTC. Its protein product is CASSGAANYGYTF.

The V gene is TRBV7-3, the J gene TRBJ2-1; 8 positions agree with TRBD1. Germline V gene sequence: CDR1 SGHTA, CDR2 FQGTGA. With V trimmed by 4 bases and J by 2 bases, 4 bases remained unmatched. This CDR3 is 15 amino acids long. CDR3 region: CASSSGTGPYNEQFF. The CDR3 DNA is TGTGCCAGCAGCTCCGGGACAGGCCCCTACAATGAGCAGTTCTTC.

The genes are TRBV10-1 and TRBJ2-5, with 7 positions matching TRBD1. Looked up from germline, CDR1 is WNHNN and CDR2 is SYGVQD (reference sequence). The CDR3 has 15 residues. After removal of 2 bases from V and 2 bases from J, the junction contained 5 bases not matched to a gene. In DNA, the CDR3 is TGCGCCAGCAGTGAGGAGGGGGCATTGCAAGAGACCCAGTACTTC. Its protein is CASSEEGALQETQYF.

This sequence joins TRBV11-2 and TRBJ2-2; D possibly corresponds to TRBD1 (5 bases). Trimming removed 3 bases at V and 1 base at J, with 12 bases between. CDR3 length equals 16 residues. Germline values: CDR1 SGHAT, CDR2 FQNNGV. CDR3 residues: CASSFKGQQNTGELFF. CDR3 DNA: TGTGCCAGCAGCTTTAAAGGACAACAGAACACCGGGGAGCTGTTTTTT. The variable domain in full, completed from reference TRBV11-2 and TRBJ2-2, reads EAGVAQSPRYKIIEKRQSVAFWCNPISGHATLYWYQQILGQGPKLLIQFQNNGVVDDSQLPKDRFSAERLKGVDSTLKIQPAKLEDSAVYLCASSFKGQQNTGELFFGEGSRLTVL.

Only one count was recorded for this clone. The chain recombines TRBV6-6 with TRBJ2-7; 8 positions match TRBD2. The CDR3 extends over 14 amino acids. Germline V lookup: CDR1 MNHNY, CDR2 SVGAGI (reference sequence). Trimming at V came to 6 bases and at J to 6 bases, leaving 10 bases not matched to a gene. The CDR3 nucleotides are TGTGCCAGCAGCCTGGGACTAGAAATCTGCGAGCAGTACTTC. Translating it yields CASSLGLEICEQYF.

The chain combines TRBV6-6 with TRBJ1-4; TRBD1 matches at 11 bases. Germline V CDR1 and CDR2: MNHNY, SVGAGI (reference sequence). This CDR3 is 15 amino acids long. V lost 0 bases to trimming and J lost 8 bases; unmatched junction nucleotides: 2. The CDR3 region has the DNA TGTGCCAGCAGTTACTCGGACAGGGGGCGGGAAAAACTGTTTTTT. It is translated as CASSYSDRGREKLFF.

For the CDR3, the DNA is TGTGCCAGCAGGGGGGCAGGGAACTCCTACGAGCAGTACTTC. This encodes CASRGAGNSYEQYF. The genes are TRBV7-8 and TRBJ2-7; perhaps TRBD1 as D (6 bases). There are 14 residues in the CDR3. Trimming took off 6 bases at V and 0 bases at J, with 12 bases between the two ends. Germline lookup yields CDR1 SGHVS and CDR2 FQNEAQ. The entire variable domain, with the rest obtained from reference TRBV7-8 and TRBJ2-7, is as follows: GAGVSQSPRYKVAKRGQDVALRCDPISGHVSLFWYQQALGQGPEFLTYFQNEAQLDKSGLPSDRFFAERPEGSVSTLKIQRTQQEDSAVYLCASRGAGNSYEQYFGPGTRLTVT.

This sequence joins TRBV14 and TRBJ2-2, with 9 bases fitting TRBD2. The J segment lost 1 base and the V segment lost 0 bases, leaving 3 bases of the junction unmatched. Germline-derived CDR1 and CDR2 are SGHDN and FVKESK. This CDR3 is built from 17 residues. The CDR3 region is CASSQDRLAVNTGELFF. CDR3 sequence (DNA): TGTGCCAGCAGCCAAGACCGACTAGCGGTGAACACCGGGGAGCTGTTTTTT. The whole variable domain, remainder taken from reference TRBV14 and TRBJ2-2, is EAGVTQFPSHSVIEKGQTVTLRCDPISGHDNLYWYRRVMGKEIKFLLHFVKESKQDESGMPNNRFLAERTGGTYSTLKVQPAELEDSGVYFCASSQDRLAVNTGELFFGEGSRLTVL.

The count of this clone is one. The chain couples TRBV9 to TRBJ2-2, with D tentatively TRBD1 (6 bases). V lost 0 bases and J lost 5, with 23 bases in between. This CDR3 has 19 amino acids. Germline V gives CDR1 SGDLS, CDR2 YYNGEE. CDR3 sequence: CASSVGGIAGAPGTGELFF. CDR3 sequence (DNA): TGTGCCAGCAGCGTAGGTGGGATAGCAGGGGCCCCAGGGACCGGGGAGCTGTTTTTT.

This chain joins TRBV12-5 and TRBJ2-1; D perhaps matches TRBD2 (5 bases). Germline CDR1 is LGHNT and CDR2 is FRNRAP. This CDR3 contains 14 residues. V lost 6 bases and J lost 2, with 11 bases in between. CDR3 in amino acids: CASGPGIPYNEQFF. DNA of the CDR3: TGTGCTAGTGGACCCGGGATCCCCTACAATGAGCAGTTCTTC.

The chain recombines TRBV10-3 with TRBJ1-2; tentatively, D is TRBD1 (6 bases). The CDR3 extends over 13 amino acids. V was cut by 4 bases and J by 7 bases, with 13 bases left in between. The germline V gene encodes CDR1 ENHRY and CDR2 SYGVKD. CDR3 in amino acids: CAISAPQGRGYTF. The CDR3 DNA is TGTGCCATCAGTGCACCACAGGGACGTGGCTACACCTTC.

The gene calls are TRBV28 and TRBJ2-7, with 8 positions matching TRBD1. CDR1 is MDHEN, CDR2 SYDVKM, per germline. The CDR3 length is 13 residues. V trimming: 8 bases; J trimming: 0 bases; junction bases outside the gene matches: 3. CDR3 region: CASHRGSSYEQYF. The CDR3 coding sequence is TGTGCCAGCCACAGGGGGAGCTCCTACGAGCAGTACTTC.

The chain combines TRBV28 with TRBJ1-2; 7 bases align to TRBD1. J lost 1 base, V lost 2 bases, and 1 base had no gene match. There are 14 residues in the CDR3. CDR1 and CDR2 (germline): MDHEN, SYDVKM. The CDR3 loop is CASSLGQVNYGYTF. Here the CDR3 DNA reads TGTGCCAGCAGTTTAGGACAGGTTAACTATGGCTACACCTTC.

The chain carries TRBV5-1 and TRBJ1-1; D might be TRBD1 (6 bases). The germline V gene encodes CDR1 SGHRS and CDR2 YFSETQ. Trimming removed 3 bases from V and 4 bases from J, with 19 bases in between. The CDR3 has 16 residues. CDR3 loop: CASSWGPPGTATEAFF. CDR3 nucleotides: TGCGCCAGCAGCTGGGGGCCCCCGGGGACGGCCACTGAAGCTTTCTTT.

J is TRBJ2-5 and V is TRBV4-2, with TRBD2 matching 8 bases. Germline trimming cut 0 bases from V and 0 bases from J; bases unmatched to any gene: 3. CDR3 length: 16 amino acids. The germline V gene has CDR1 LGHNA and CDR2 YNFKEQ. As DNA, the CDR3 is TGTGCCAGCAGCCAAGACCAAGCGGGAGACCAAGAGACCCAGTACTTC. Translating gives CASSQDQAGDQETQYF.

The gene calls are TRBV9 and TRBJ2-2; 10 positions agree with TRBD2. Germline CDR1 and CDR2: SGDLS and YYNGEE. V gave up 0 bases and J gave up 0 bases; unmatched junction bases: 5. This CDR3 has 18 residues. Here the CDR3 reads CASSVGRLAGANTGELFF. The DNA for the CDR3 is TGTGCCAGCAGCGTAGGGCGACTAGCGGGCGCGAACACCGGGGAGCTGTTTTTT.

The chain has TRBV28 and TRBJ2-7, with a tentative D call TRBD2 (6 bases). The CDR3 length is 13 residues. Between the trimmed V and J ends, which lost 4 bases and 5 bases, there was a span of 12 bases. CDR1 MDHEN and CDR2 SYDVKM come from the germline V gene. The CDR3 bases are TGTGCCAGCAGTTACGGGGGTAGCAACGAGCAGTACTTC. Its translation: CASSYGGSNEQYF.